This T cell receptor beta chain was identified during a study of blood T cell repertoires in COVID-19. Study context: PBMCs, B-cell-depleted T cells, or T cells were the source of the cDNA or gDNA that made up the material.

The repertoire was sequenced with immunoSEQ multiplex PCR; TCRdb's copy has only in-frame clones and lacks some. This sample has about 83,000 clones, with 88% found just once. This clone was observed a handful of times. This CDR3 region has 14 residues. V gave up 7 bases and J gave up 2 bases; unmatched junction bases: 6. CDR1 and CDR2 from the germline V gene are ENHRY and SYGVKD. The chain is built from TRBV10-3 and TRBJ2-7; 9 bases match TRBD2. The sample was peripheral blood. This sequence originates from a human donor in a cohort sampled during active COVID-19. For the CDR3, the DNA is TGTGCCATCAAGGGCGGGGGGGCCGCCTACGAGCAGTACTTC. Encoded protein: CAIKGGGAAYEQYF.